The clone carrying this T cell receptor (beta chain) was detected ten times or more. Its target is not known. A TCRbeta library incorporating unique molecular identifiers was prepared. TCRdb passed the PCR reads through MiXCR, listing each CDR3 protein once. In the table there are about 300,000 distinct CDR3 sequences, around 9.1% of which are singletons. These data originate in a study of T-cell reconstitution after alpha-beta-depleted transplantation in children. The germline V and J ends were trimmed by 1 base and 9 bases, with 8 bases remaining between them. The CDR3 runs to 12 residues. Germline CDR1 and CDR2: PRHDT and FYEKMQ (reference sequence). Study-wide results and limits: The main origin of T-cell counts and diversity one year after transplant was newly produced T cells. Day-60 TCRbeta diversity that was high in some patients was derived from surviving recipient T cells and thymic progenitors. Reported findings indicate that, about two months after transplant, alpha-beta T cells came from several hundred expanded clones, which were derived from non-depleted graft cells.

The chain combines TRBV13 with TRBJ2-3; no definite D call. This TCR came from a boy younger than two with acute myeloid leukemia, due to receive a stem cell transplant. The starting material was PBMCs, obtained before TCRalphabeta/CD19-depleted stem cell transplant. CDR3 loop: CASSLEGTTQYF. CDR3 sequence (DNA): TGTGCCAGCAGCTTAGAAGGCACGACGCAGTATTTT.